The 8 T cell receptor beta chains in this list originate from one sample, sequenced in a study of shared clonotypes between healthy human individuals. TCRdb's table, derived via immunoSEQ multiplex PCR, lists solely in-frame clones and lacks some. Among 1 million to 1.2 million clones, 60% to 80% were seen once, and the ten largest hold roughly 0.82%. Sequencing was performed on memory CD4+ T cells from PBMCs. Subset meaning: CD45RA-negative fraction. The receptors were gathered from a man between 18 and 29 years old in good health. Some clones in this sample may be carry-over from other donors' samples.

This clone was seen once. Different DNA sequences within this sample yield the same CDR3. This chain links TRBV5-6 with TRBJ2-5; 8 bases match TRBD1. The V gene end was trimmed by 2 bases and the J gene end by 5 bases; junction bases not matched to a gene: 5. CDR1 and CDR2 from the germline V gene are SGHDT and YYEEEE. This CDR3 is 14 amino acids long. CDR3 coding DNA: TGTGCCAGCAGCTTAGCAGGGGGCGAGGAGACCCAGTACTTC. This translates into CASSLAGGEETQYF.

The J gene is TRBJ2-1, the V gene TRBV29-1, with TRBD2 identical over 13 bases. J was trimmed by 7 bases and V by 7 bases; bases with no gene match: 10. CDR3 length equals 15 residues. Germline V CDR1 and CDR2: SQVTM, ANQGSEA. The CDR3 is CSGRTSGRAENEQFF. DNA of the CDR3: TGCAGCGGTCGCACTAGCGGGAGGGCCGAAAATGAGCAGTTCTTC.

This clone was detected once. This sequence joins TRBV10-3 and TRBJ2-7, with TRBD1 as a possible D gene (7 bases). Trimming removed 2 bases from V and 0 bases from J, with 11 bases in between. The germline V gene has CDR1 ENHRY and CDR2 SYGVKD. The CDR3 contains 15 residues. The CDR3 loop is CAISEAGQRSYEQYF. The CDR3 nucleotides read TGTGCCATCAGTGAGGCGGGACAGCGCTCCTACGAGCAGTACTTC.

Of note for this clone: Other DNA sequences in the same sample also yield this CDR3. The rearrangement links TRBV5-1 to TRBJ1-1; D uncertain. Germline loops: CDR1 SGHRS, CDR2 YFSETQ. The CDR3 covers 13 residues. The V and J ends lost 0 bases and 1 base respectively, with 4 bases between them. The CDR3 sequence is CASSLGRNTEAFF. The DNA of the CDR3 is TGCGCCAGCAGCTTGGGGCGGAACACTGAAGCTTTCTTT.

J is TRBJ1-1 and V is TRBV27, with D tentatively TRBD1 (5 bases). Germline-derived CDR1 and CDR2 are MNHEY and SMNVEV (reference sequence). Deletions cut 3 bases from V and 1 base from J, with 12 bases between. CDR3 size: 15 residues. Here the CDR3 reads CASSFARGKNTEAFF. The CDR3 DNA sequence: TGTGCCAGCAGTTTTGCCCGGGGCAAGAACACTGAAGCTTTCTTT.

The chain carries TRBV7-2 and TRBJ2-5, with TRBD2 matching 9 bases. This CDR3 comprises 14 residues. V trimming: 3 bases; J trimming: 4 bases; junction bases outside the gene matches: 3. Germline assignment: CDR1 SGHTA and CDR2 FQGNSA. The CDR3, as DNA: TGTGCCAGCAGCTTCGGGCGGGAGGGAGAGACCCAGTACTTC. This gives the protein CASSFGREGETQYF. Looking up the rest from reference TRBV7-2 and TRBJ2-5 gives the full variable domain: GAGVSQSPSNKVTEKGKDVELRCDPISGHTALYWYRQSLGQGLEFLIYFQGNSAPDKSGLPSDRFSAERTGGSVSTLTIQRTQQEDSAVYLCASSFGREGETQYFGPGTRLLVL.

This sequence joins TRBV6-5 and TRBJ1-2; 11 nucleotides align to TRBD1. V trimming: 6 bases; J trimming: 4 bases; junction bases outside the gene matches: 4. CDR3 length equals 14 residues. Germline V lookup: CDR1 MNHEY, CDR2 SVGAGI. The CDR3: CASRPGQGGYGYTF. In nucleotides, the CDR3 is TGTGCCAGCAGACCGGGACAGGGGGGCTATGGCTACACCTTC.

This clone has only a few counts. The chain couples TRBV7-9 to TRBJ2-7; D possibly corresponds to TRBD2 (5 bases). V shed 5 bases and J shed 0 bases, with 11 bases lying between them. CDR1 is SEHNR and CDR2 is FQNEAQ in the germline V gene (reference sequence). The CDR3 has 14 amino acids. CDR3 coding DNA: TGTGCCAGCAGCCCCCGGGGTTTCTCCTACGAGCAGTACTTC. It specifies CASSPRGFSYEQYF. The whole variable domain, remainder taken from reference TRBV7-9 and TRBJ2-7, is DTGVSQNPRHKITKRGQNVTFRCDPISEHNRLYWYRQTLGQGPEFLTYFQNEAQLEKSRLLSDRFSAERPKGSFSTLEIQRTEQGDSAMYLCASSPRGFSYEQYFGPGTRLTVT.